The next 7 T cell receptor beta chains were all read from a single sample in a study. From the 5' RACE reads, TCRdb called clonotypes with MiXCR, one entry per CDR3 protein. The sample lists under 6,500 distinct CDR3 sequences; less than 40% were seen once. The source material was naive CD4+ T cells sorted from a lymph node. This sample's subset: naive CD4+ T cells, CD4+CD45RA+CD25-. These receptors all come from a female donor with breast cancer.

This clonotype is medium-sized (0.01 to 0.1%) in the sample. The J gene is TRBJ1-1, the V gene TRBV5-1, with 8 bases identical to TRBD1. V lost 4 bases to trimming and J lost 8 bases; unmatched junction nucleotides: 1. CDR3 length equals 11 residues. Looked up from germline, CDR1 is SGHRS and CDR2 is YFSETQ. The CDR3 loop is CASSRDREAFF. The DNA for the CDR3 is TGCGCCAGCAGCAGGGACAGGGAAGCTTTCTTT. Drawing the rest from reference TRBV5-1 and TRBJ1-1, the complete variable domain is KAGVTQTPRYLIKTRGQQVTLSCSPISGHRSVSWYQQTPGQGLQFLFEYFSETQRNKGNFPGRFSGRQFSNSRSEMNVSTLELGDSALYLCASSRDREAFFGQGTRLTVV.

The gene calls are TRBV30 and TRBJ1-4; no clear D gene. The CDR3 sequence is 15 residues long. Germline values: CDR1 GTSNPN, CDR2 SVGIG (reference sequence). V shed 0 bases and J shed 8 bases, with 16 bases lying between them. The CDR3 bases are TGTGCCTGGAGTGTACAGTTAGGGTTTGGGGAAAAACTGTTTTTT. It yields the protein CAWSVQLGFGEKLFF.

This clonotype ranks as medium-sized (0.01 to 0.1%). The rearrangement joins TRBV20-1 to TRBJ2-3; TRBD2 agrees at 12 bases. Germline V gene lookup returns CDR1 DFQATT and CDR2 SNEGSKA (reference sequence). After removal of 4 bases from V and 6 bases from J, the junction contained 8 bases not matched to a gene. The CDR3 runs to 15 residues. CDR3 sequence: CSATSSGRAFDTQYF. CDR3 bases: TGCAGTGCTACTTCTAGCGGGAGGGCCTTCGATACGCAGTATTTT.

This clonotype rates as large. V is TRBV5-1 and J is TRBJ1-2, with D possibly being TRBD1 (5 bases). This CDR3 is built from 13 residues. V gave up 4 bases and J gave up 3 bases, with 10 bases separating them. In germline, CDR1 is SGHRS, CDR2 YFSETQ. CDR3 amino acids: CASSIGTDYGYTF. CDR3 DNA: TGCGCCAGCAGCATAGGGACGGACTATGGCTACACCTTC.

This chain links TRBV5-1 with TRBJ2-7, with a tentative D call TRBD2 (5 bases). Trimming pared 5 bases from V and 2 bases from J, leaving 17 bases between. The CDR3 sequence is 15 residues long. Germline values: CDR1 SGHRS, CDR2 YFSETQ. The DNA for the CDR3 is TGCGCCAGCAGTACTCTAACCGAGGGAGCCTACGAGCAGTACTTC. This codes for CASSTLTEGAYEQYF.

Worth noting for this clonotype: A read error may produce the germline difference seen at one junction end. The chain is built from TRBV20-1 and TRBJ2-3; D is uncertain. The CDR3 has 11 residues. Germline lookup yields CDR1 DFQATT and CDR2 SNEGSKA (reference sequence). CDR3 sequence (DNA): TGCAGTGCGCAAGTAGTAGATACGCAGGATTTT. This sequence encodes CSAQVVDTQDF.

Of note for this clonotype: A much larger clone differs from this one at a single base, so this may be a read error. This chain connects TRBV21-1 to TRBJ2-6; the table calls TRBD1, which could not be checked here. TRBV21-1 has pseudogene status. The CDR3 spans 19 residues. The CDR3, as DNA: TGTGCCAGCATAGAAGCCGGGACAGGCCTTATCTCTGGGGCCAACGTCCTGACTTTC. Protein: CASIEAGTGLISGANVLTF.